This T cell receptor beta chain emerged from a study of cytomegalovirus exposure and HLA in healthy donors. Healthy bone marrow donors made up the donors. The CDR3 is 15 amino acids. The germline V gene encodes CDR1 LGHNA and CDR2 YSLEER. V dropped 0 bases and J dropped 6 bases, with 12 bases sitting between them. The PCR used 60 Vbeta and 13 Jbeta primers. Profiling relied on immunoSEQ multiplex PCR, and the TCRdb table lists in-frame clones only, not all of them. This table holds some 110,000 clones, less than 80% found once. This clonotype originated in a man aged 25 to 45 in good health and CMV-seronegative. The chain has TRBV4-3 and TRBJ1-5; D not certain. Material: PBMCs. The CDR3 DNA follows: TGCGCCAGCAGCCAAGATGACTCAAGAGGTCAGCCCCAGCATTTT. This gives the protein CASSQDDSRGQPQHF.